This T cell receptor beta chain is from a study of blood T cell repertoires in COVID-19. Background on the study: The United States, Italy and Spain supplied acute and convalescent COVID-19 samples.

Assay used: immunoSEQ multiplex PCR; TCRdb lists only in-frame clones, some missing. The sample lists tens of thousands of clones; about 90% were seen once. Per germline, CDR1 ENHRY and CDR2 SYGVKD. V was clipped by 2 bases and J by 8 bases, with 15 bases between them. The CDR3 has 14 amino acids. This clonotype was sampled from a man aged 50 or older with active COVID-19. V is TRBV10-3 and J is TRBJ1-2; D may be TRBD1 (5 bases). The sequenced sample consisted of peripheral blood. The CDR3 DNA follows: TGTGCCATCAGTGAGGTCAATGGGGCACGGGGCTACACCTTC. Protein sequence: CAISEVNGARGYTF.